Listed below are T cell receptor beta chains from one sample, sequenced in a study of T cells in Graves' hyperthyroidism and ophthalmopathy. TCRdb reprocessed the multiplex PCR reads with MiXCR, giving one entry per CDR3 protein. The sample has 350,000 to 450,000 distinct CDR3 sequences, about a sixth seen once. Sequenced: blood. Receptor source: a young woman with Graves' hyperthyroidism that later progressed to Graves' ophthalmopathy. The CDR3 runs from the conserved cysteine through the conserved F or W. The D gene is left open where the match is weak. Clone size is shown for a subset of rows, as once, few, many or a class of expanded clone.

d_call: NA
j_call: TRBJ2-7
v_call: TRBV5-8
clone_size: NA
cdr3_nt: TGTGCCAGCAGCTCGCCGGGACTGGGGAGAGAGCAGTACTTC
cdr3_aa: CASSSPGLGREQYF

d_call: NA
j_call: TRBJ2-3
v_call: TRBV19
clone_size: many
cdr3_nt: TGTGCCAGTAGCCGACGCCAGGCAGGCACAGATACGCAGTATTTT
cdr3_aa: CASSRRQAGTDTQYF

d_call: TRBD1
j_call: TRBJ2-3
v_call: TRBV29-1
clone_size: few
cdr3_nt: TGCAGCGTTGAAGGTGCCGGGACAGTCAGCACAGATACGCAGTATTTT
cdr3_aa: CSVEGAGTVSTDTQYF

d_call: TRBD1
j_call: TRBJ2-7
v_call: TRBV7-8
clone_size: many
cdr3_nt: TGTGCCAGCAGCCCCCACCGGGACAGCTCCTACGAGCAGTACTTC
cdr3_aa: CASSPHRDSSYEQYF

d_call: NA
j_call: TRBJ2-3
v_call: TRBV5-1
clone_size: many
cdr3_nt: TGCGCCAGCTGCATCTTCAGTACAGATACGCAGTATTTT
cdr3_aa: CASCIFSTDTQYF

d_call: NA
j_call: TRBJ1-1
v_call: TRBV20-1
clone_size: NA
cdr3_nt: TGCAGTGCTAGAGATAGAGGCGGGATGAACACTGAAGCTTTCTTT
cdr3_aa: CSARDRGGMNTEAFF

d_call: NA
j_call: TRBJ2-5
v_call: TRBV14
clone_size: many
cdr3_nt: TGTGCCAGCAGCCAAGATTTAGAGACCCAGTACTTC
cdr3_aa: CASSQDLETQYF

d_call: NA
j_call: TRBJ2-7
v_call: TRBV12-3/TRBV12-4
clone_size: NA
cdr3_nt: TGTACCAGCAGTTGGGGGACATACGAGCAGTACTTC
cdr3_aa: CTSSWGTYEQYF

d_call: NA
j_call: TRBJ1-5
v_call: TRBV19
clone_size: many
cdr3_nt: TGTGCCAGTAGTTCCATCGGCAATCAGCCCCAGCATTTT
cdr3_aa: CASSSIGNQPQHF

d_call: NA
j_call: TRBJ2-1
v_call: TRBV20-1
clone_size: many
cdr3_nt: TGCAGTGCTAGGCCATCCCAGGAGTACAATGAGCAGTTCTTC
cdr3_aa: CSARPSQEYNEQFF

d_call: NA
j_call: TRBJ2-6
v_call: TRBV6-1
clone_size: many
cdr3_nt: TGTGCCAGCAGCTCCGGGATCTCTGGGGCCAACGTCCTGACTTTC
cdr3_aa: CASSSGISGANVLTF

d_call: TRBD2
j_call: TRBJ2-5
v_call: TRBV20-1
clone_size: many
cdr3_nt: TGCAGTGCTAGCCGGGCCGGGGGGAAAGAGACCCAGTACTTC
cdr3_aa: CSASRAGGKETQYF

d_call: TRBD2
j_call: TRBJ2-2
v_call: TRBV6-5
clone_size: NA
cdr3_nt: TGTGCCAGCAGTTACACGATCGGGACTAGCGGGAGTCATACCGGGGAGCTGTTTTTT
cdr3_aa: CASSYTIGTSGSHTGELFF

d_call: NA
j_call: TRBJ2-3
v_call: TRBV11-2
clone_size: many
cdr3_nt: TGTGCCAGCAGCTTAGTTACCTCGGATACGCAGTATTTT
cdr3_aa: CASSLVTSDTQYF

d_call: TRBD1
j_call: TRBJ2-7
v_call: TRBV28
clone_size: many
cdr3_nt: TGTGCCAGCAGTTTCTTCTGGGGCGGGACAGGGGGCTTCTACGAGCAGTACTTC
cdr3_aa: CASSFFWGGTGGFYEQYF

d_call: NA
j_call: TRBJ1-1
v_call: TRBV5-1
clone_size: NA
cdr3_nt: TGCGCCAGCGGCTTGGTGGTCCGGGGGGCGGACCACTTTGAAGCTTTCTTT
cdr3_aa: CASGLVVRGADHFEAFF

d_call: NA
j_call: TRBJ2-1
v_call: TRBV11-2
clone_size: many
cdr3_nt: TGTGCCAGCAGCTTAGGACAGCAGAGCCGGGAGAGCTCCTACAATGAGCAGTTCTTC
cdr3_aa: CASSLGQQSRESSYNEQFF

d_call: TRBD2
j_call: TRBJ2-3
v_call: TRBV29-1
clone_size: few
cdr3_nt: TGCAGCGTAGGGGTGACTAGCGGACGCACAGATACGCAGTATTTT
cdr3_aa: CSVGVTSGRTDTQYF

d_call: TRBD2
j_call: TRBJ2-5
v_call: TRBV27
clone_size: NA
cdr3_nt: TGTGCCAGCAGTTCCGGACTAGCGGATTTCCAAGAGACCCAGTACTTC
cdr3_aa: CASSSGLADFQETQYF

d_call: NA
j_call: TRBJ2-7
v_call: TRBV27
clone_size: many
cdr3_nt: TGTGCCAGCAGTTGGACAGACACGGCCTACGAGCAGTACTTC
cdr3_aa: CASSWTDTAYEQYF

d_call: NA
j_call: TRBJ2-5
v_call: TRBV28
clone_size: many
cdr3_nt: TGTGCCAGCAGTTTGTCCCGGGCACCGCCCTCGAAAGAGACCCAGTACTTC
cdr3_aa: CASSLSRAPPSKETQYF

d_call: NA
j_call: TRBJ2-7
v_call: TRBV5-1
clone_size: many
cdr3_nt: TGCGCCAGCAGCTTGAAAGACTCCCCTTCATACGAGCAGTACTTC
cdr3_aa: CASSLKDSPSYEQYF

d_call: TRBD2
j_call: TRBJ2-7
v_call: TRBV12-3/TRBV12-4
clone_size: NA
cdr3_nt: TGTGCCAGCAGTTTTTCCGGGAGGCCCGAGCAGTACTTC
cdr3_aa: CASSFSGRPEQYF

d_call: NA
j_call: TRBJ1-3
v_call: TRBV30
clone_size: NA
cdr3_nt: TGTGCCTGGAAAAGTTTCATGGGAGGCAGGGCTGGAAACACCATATATTTT
cdr3_aa: CAWKSFMGGRAGNTIYF

d_call: NA
j_call: TRBJ2-2
v_call: TRBV2
clone_size: many
cdr3_nt: TGTGCCAGCTCGGCAACAGGGATGAACACCGGGGAGCTGTTTTTT
cdr3_aa: CASSATGMNTGELFF

d_call: NA
j_call: TRBJ2-5
v_call: TRBV9
clone_size: many
cdr3_nt: TGTGCCAGCAGCGTAGGAGGCGGAAGCCAAGAGACCCAGTACTTC
cdr3_aa: CASSVGGGSQETQYF

d_call: TRBD1
j_call: TRBJ1-5
v_call: TRBV19
clone_size: many
cdr3_nt: TGTGCCAGTAGGATCGTGGGACAGGGGAATCAGCCCCAGCATTTT
cdr3_aa: CASRIVGQGNQPQHF

d_call: TRBD1
j_call: TRBJ1-1
v_call: TRBV19
clone_size: many
cdr3_nt: TGTGCCAGTAGTCCACAGGGGTTTGAAGCTTTCTTT
cdr3_aa: CASSPQGFEAFF

d_call: TRBD2
j_call: TRBJ2-1
v_call: TRBV3-1
clone_size: many
cdr3_nt: TGTGCCAGCAGCCCCACTGGGGCTAGCGGGAGGTTGTATGAGCAGTTCTTC
cdr3_aa: CASSPTGASGRLYEQFF

d_call: NA
j_call: TRBJ1-1
v_call: TRBV20-1
clone_size: NA
cdr3_nt: TGCAGTGCACCCAGGTTTAGTGACACTGGAGCTTTCTTT
cdr3_aa: CSAPRFSDTGAFF

d_call: NA
j_call: TRBJ2-3
v_call: TRBV28
clone_size: many
cdr3_nt: TGTGCCAGCAGTTTCCCCAAAACAGGAATCAAGTCAGATACGCAGTATTTT
cdr3_aa: CASSFPKTGIKSDTQYF

d_call: NA
j_call: TRBJ1-6
v_call: TRBV28
clone_size: NA
cdr3_nt: TGTGCCAGCAGTTTAGCGGGCCTTAGTGATTCACCCCTCCACTTT
cdr3_aa: CASSLAGLSDSPLHF

d_call: NA
j_call: TRBJ2-7
v_call: TRBV20-1
clone_size: many
cdr3_nt: TGCAGTGTTACAATACCGGGACTCGAATCCTACGAGCAGTACTTC
cdr3_aa: CSVTIPGLESYEQYF

d_call: NA
j_call: TRBJ2-7
v_call: TRBV28
clone_size: NA
cdr3_nt: TGTGCCAGCAGTCCAAGGACAGAAACCTACGAGCAGTACTTC
cdr3_aa: CASSPRTETYEQYF

d_call: NA
j_call: TRBJ1-2
v_call: TRBV11-2
clone_size: NA
cdr3_nt: TGTGCCAGCAGCTTAGCCCCGGGTGCTCAATCCTATGGCTACACCTTC
cdr3_aa: CASSLAPGAQSYGYTF

d_call: TRBD1
j_call: TRBJ1-1
v_call: TRBV6-1
clone_size: few
cdr3_nt: TGTGCCAGCAGTAGGACAGGGTTGGGGAACACTGAAGCTTTCTTT
cdr3_aa: CASSRTGLGNTEAFF

d_call: NA
j_call: TRBJ2-6
v_call: TRBV11-1
clone_size: NA
cdr3_nt: TGTGCCAGCAGCTTAGAGTCCGGGCCTGGGGCCAACGTCCTGACTTTC
cdr3_aa: CASSLESGPGANVLTF

d_call: TRBD1
j_call: TRBJ2-7
v_call: TRBV6-5
clone_size: many
cdr3_nt: TGTGCCAGCAGTTACGGGACAGAGTTCGAGCAGTACTTC
cdr3_aa: CASSYGTEFEQYF

d_call: NA
j_call: TRBJ1-5
v_call: TRBV4-1
clone_size: NA
cdr3_nt: TGCGCCAGCAGCCAACAGGGTCTCCAGCCCCAGCATTTT
cdr3_aa: CASSQQGLQPQHF

d_call: NA
j_call: TRBJ1-4
v_call: TRBV4-1
clone_size: many
cdr3_nt: TGCGCCAGCAGCCAAGTCTGGGCCCCAGCATCAGGAAAACTGTTTTTT
cdr3_aa: CASSQVWAPASGKLFF

d_call: NA
j_call: TRBJ2-5
v_call: TRBV6-6
clone_size: NA
cdr3_nt: TGTGCCAGCAGTTACGGGCCTGCGGAGCAAGAGACCCAGTACTTC
cdr3_aa: CASSYGPAEQETQYF